This T cell receptor (beta chain) was recorded in a study of T cell clonality in common variable immunodeficiency. Donors gave roughly 4.5 to 9 ml heparinized peripheral whole blood. Whole-study findings and limits: CVID subjects showed higher TCRbeta clonality than healthy controls.

Control and CVID samples contributed equal amounts of genomic DNA. Assay used: immunoSEQ multiplex PCR; TCRdb lists only in-frame clones, some missing. Singletons are absent from the sample, which has some 54,000 clones. The V gene lost 6 bases and the J gene lost 6 bases, with 12 bases spanning the gap. The germline V gene encodes CDR1 MNHEY and CDR2 SMNVEV (reference sequence). The CDR3 extends over 13 amino acids. This clone was counted many times. The antigen is undetermined. The CDR3 end lies 3 residues beyond the end of the read and is filled in from the germline J gene. This sequence joins TRBV27 and TRBJ2-1; TRBD1 is a possible D gene (6 bases). The TCR originated in a person between 18 and 75 years old in good health. Input material: peripheral blood mononuclear cells. CDR3 DNA (partial): TGTGCCAGCAGGCAGGGGTGGGTCAATGAG. Its translation: CASRQGWVNE. The complete CDR3 sequence is CASRQGWVNEQFF.